Reported below is one T cell receptor beta chain. Sequencing was performed with immunoSEQ multiplex PCR; in TCRdb, only in-frame clones are kept and a portion is missing. The sample yields some 71,000 clones, approximately 91% seen once. The record originates from a study of T cell changes during pregnancy in multiple sclerosis. Looked up from germline, CDR1 is SNHLY and CDR2 is FYNNEI. CDR3 length: 15 residues. Losses at the gene ends were 4 bases for V and 3 bases for J; bases not matched to a gene: 5. The sequence was collected from a female donor with multiple sclerosis, enrolled in a pregnancy study. The material sequenced was peripheral blood, taken in the third trimester of pregnancy. The chain carries TRBV2 and TRBJ1-5; 8 bases are a match to TRBD1. CDR3 sequence (DNA): TGTGCCAGCAGTGGACAGGGGCCGGCCAATCAGCCCCAGCATTTT. It encodes CASSGQGPANQPQHF.